This TCR beta chain was identified in a study of blood T cells in healthy people across ages. This CDR3 has 15 amino acids. Germline V gives CDR1 SGHAT, CDR2 FQNNGV. Trimming took 3 bases from V and 6 from J, leaving 14 bases between them. Primed by a sample-barcoded 5' primer and a J-beta primer mix, a second PCR proceeded for about 7 to 11 cycles. TCRdb re-derived calls from the 5' RACE reads in MiXCR, one entry per CDR3 protein. The sample lists 1 million or so distinct CDR3 sequences, less than 25% occurring once. The same data also went into a second study, on T cells of mothers and their children.

Source material: blood. J is TRBJ2-2 and V is TRBV11-2; weak D call: TRBD2 (6 bases). This sequence originates from a girl aged 2-9 years in good health. CDR3: CASSFLALVAGELFF. DNA for the CDR3: TGTGCCAGCAGCTTTCTAGCGCTGGTCGCCGGGGAGCTGTTTTTT.